This T cell receptor (beta chain) is drawn from a study of tissue T cells after allogeneic stem cell transplantation. Whole-study context: Samples with visible lymphocytes on H&E were prioritized for sequencing.

The CDR3 runs to 13 residues. The V and J ends lost 2 bases and 5 bases respectively, with 10 bases between them. Germline CDR1 GTSNPN, CDR2 SVGIG (reference sequence). Study-level results: Anatomically similar tissues had similar TCR repertoires within each patient. Motif-based clustering found tissue-specific repertoire signatures shared across patients, though few clones were shared.

On this clone: What it binds is unknown.

Non-transplant comparator patients with other cancers had at least five gastrointestinal samples and no known gastrointestinal disease. Data came from immunoSEQ multiplex PCR; TCRdb stores just in-frame clones and leaves some out. The table lists 3,500 to 4,500 clones, less than 70% of them singletons. Here the sequenced sample was tissue from the ileum, taken at autopsy. This chain connects TRBV30 to TRBJ1-5, with no clear D. This TCR was recovered from a male donor older than 55 with lung cancer. This chain's CDR3 is CAWSPTEDQPQHF. DNA for the CDR3: TGTGCCTGGAGTCCTACTGAGGATCAGCCCCAGCATTTT.